This T cell receptor beta chain was captured in a study of identical twins. Template switching, a step in the protocol, added a universal primer site, and cDNA carried unique molecular identifiers. One entry per CDR3 protein results from TCRdb running MiXCR on the 5' RACE reads. Of 700,000 or so distinct CDR3 sequences listed, more than 6.5% are singletons. CDR3 length: 14 amino acids. Per the germline V gene, CDR1 is MDHEN and CDR2 is SYDVKM. The V and J ends lost 2 bases and 8 bases respectively, with 15 bases between them. Findings of the study overall: Part of the zero-insertion signal could reflect confounding by invariant MAIT and iNKT cells. Researchers reported excess low generation probability among twin-shared out-of-frame alpha sequences. Monozygotic twin pairs showed more out-of-frame TCR alpha sharing than models estimated.

Of note for this clonotype: The antigen is not known. The CDR3 ends on some other residue instead of the conserved phenylalanine or tryptophan, so this is likely a read error.

In addition, the sample was reused for a study of yellow fever vaccine responses in identical twins.

Material for sequencing was PBMCs. This TCR derives from a woman younger than 35 in good health. This chain connects TRBV28 to TRBJ1-2, with a weak D call TRBD1 (5 bases). The CDR3 sequence: CASSLMILGEGYTL. The CDR3 nucleotides are TGTGCCAGCAGTTTAATGATCTTAGGGGAGGGCTACACCCTC.